These T cell receptor beta chains were read from a single sample in a study of T cells in Graves' hyperthyroidism and ophthalmopathy. TCRdb called the multiplex PCR reads again in MiXCR, with one record for every CDR3 protein. The table has some 570,000 distinct CDR3 sequences, about 15% seen once; the top ten hold 15% to 20%. The sample consisted of blood. The source is a woman aged 18-29 years with Graves' ophthalmopathy. Each CDR3 is given with its conserved first and last residue. D genes are given only for firm matches. Only some rows state a clone size, as once, few, many or a class for expanded clones.

abundance,j_gene,v_gene,d_gene,CDR3nt,CDR3aa
few,TRBJ2-5,TRBV5-4,TRBD2,TGTGCCAGCAGCTTTTTTAGCGGGGGCCAAGAGACCCAGTACTTC,CASSFFSGGQETQYF
few,TRBJ2-7,TRBV30,.,TGTGCCTGGAGTGCAGCGGAAGGCCACGAGCAGTACTTC,CAWSAAEGHEQYF
few,TRBJ2-2,TRBV9,TRBD2,TGTGCCAGCAGCACATTGCCGGGACTAGCGGGAGGTGGGACCGGGGAGCTGTTTTTT,CASSTLPGLAGGGTGELFF
few,TRBJ1-1,TRBV29-1,.,TGCAGCGCCTCCGGGAGAGCCACTGAAGCTTTCTTT,CSASGRATEAFF
.,TRBJ2-1,TRBV5-8,TRBD1,TGTGCCAGCAGCAAGGGACAGGTGAGGGAAGATGAGCAGTTCTTC,CASSKGQVREDEQFF
.,TRBJ2-7,TRBV7-4,.,TGTGCCAATCCTCCCCGACCGACATCCTACGAGCAGTACTTC,CANPPRPTSYEQYF
few,TRBJ2-5,TRBV20-1,TRBD2,TGCAGTGCTAGAGATAGGCGACTAGCGGGGGGCGAGTTCGGGGAGACCCAGTACTTC,CSARDRRLAGGEFGETQYF
many,TRBJ1-1,TRBV7-2,.,.,CASSFGQGAVGSFF
.,TRBJ2-6,TRBV5-6,.,TGTGCCAGCAGCTTGACCGGAAGGGCCGGCGGGGCCAACGTCCTGACTTTC,CASSLTGRAGGANVLTF
.,TRBJ2-5,TRBV6-5,TRBD2,TGTGCCAGCAGTTACCGGGTGCTAGCGGACTACCAAGAGACCCAGTACTTC,CASSYRVLADYQETQYF
few,TRBJ1-3,TRBV12-3/TRBV12-4,.,TGTGCCAGCAGTTTCGGGGTGAACTCTGGAAACACCATATATTTT,CASSFGVNSGNTIYF
many,TRBJ1-1,TRBV25-1,TRBD1,TGTGCCAGCAGTCCCAACCCTGGGGGGACAGGGGTAACGAACACTGAAGCTTTCTTT,CASSPNPGGTGVTNTEAFF
.,TRBJ1-5,TRBV4-1,.,TGCGCCAGCAGCCAGACAGAGCAGGAGGGTCAGCCCCAGCATTTT,CASSQTEQEGQPQHF
.,TRBJ1-5,TRBV28,.,TGTGCCAGCAGTTTGAGAGGGGGTGGCAATCAGCCCCAGCATTTT,CASSLRGGGNQPQHF
few,TRBJ2-5,TRBV10-3,.,TGTGCCGACGATTCCCAAGAGACCCAGTACTTC,CADDSQETQYF
.,TRBJ1-1,TRBV2,.,TGTGCCAGCACGTGGACAGCTGAAGCTTTCTTT,CASTWTAEAFF
.,TRBJ2-2,TRBV2,TRBD2,TGTGCCAGCAGACTAGCGGGGGGGCAAAACACCGGGGAGCTGTTTTTT,CASRLAGGQNTGELFF
many,TRBJ1-5,TRBV20-1,.,TGCAGTGCTAGAGATGAGGGTTACAGAAGGAATCAGCCCCAGCATTTT,CSARDEGYRRNQPQHF
.,TRBJ2-5,TRBV5-1,.,TGCGCCAGCAGCTTGGTAGGGGAGATGAGAGAGACCCAGTACTTC,CASSLVGEMRETQYF
many,TRBJ2-3,TRBV28,.,TGTGCCAGCAGTTTAGAGTTGCAGGGTACAGATACGCAGTATTTT,CASSLELQGTDTQYF
many,TRBJ1-2,TRBV27,.,TGTGCCAGCAGTTTATCTGGGCAGGGTTATGGCTACACCTTC,CASSLSGQGYGYTF
few,TRBJ1-3,TRBV9,.,TGTGCCAGCAGCGGCCGGGTTAACTCTGGAAACACCATATATTTT,CASSGRVNSGNTIYF
few,TRBJ1-3,TRBV6-1,.,TGTGCCAGCAGTGTAGAATTATTCTCTGGAAACACCATATATTTT,CASSVELFSGNTIYF
.,TRBJ1-2,TRBV20-1,.,TGCAGTGCTTCCGAAAGTCGGCAGAACTATGGCTACACCTTC,CSASESRQNYGYTF
.,TRBJ2-5,TRBV20-1,.,TGCAGTGCTAAGGGAAAGTCTTCCCCAGGTCAAGAGACCCAGTACTTC,CSAKGKSSPGQETQYF
few,TRBJ2-1,TRBV9,TRBD1,TGTGCCAGCAGCGTGTGGGACAGGGATTACAATGAGCAGTTCTTC,CASSVWDRDYNEQFF
many,TRBJ2-1,TRBV2,.,TGTGCCAGCAGTGTTAGGGCGGGGCCCTCCTACAATGAGCAGTTCTTC,CASSVRAGPSYNEQFF
many,TRBJ1-2,TRBV3-1,TRBD1,TGTGCCAGCAGCCAATGGACAGGGGGGTCTGGCTACACCTTC,CASSQWTGGSGYTF
.,TRBJ2-5,TRBV27,.,TGTGCCAGCAGTTTAATTGGGTCCCTGGTAGAGACCCAGTACTTC,CASSLIGSLVETQYF
.,TRBJ1-1,TRBV28,.,TGTGCCAGCAGATCTTTCTATGGGGGGGGAGAGAACACTGAAGCTTTCTTT,CASRSFYGGGENTEAFF
.,TRBJ2-1,TRBV12-3/TRBV12-4,TRBD2,TGTGCCAGCAGGTCGGGGGGGGCCGTGTACAATGAGCAGTTCTTC,CASRSGGAVYNEQFF
few,TRBJ2-5,TRBV3-1,TRBD2,TGTGCCAGCAGCCAAGATTCTAGCGGGAGCCCGGAGACCCAGTACTTC,CASSQDSSGSPETQYF
.,TRBJ1-6,TRBV6-1,.,TGTGCCAGCAGTTCTGGACAGACTTCACCCCTCCACTTT,CASSSGQTSPLHF
many,TRBJ2-1,TRBV5-1,.,TGCGCCAGCAGCTTGGACAAGGGTTCCTACAATGAGCAGTTCTTC,CASSLDKGSYNEQFF
few,TRBJ2-1,TRBV20-1,TRBD2,TGCAGTGCAAGGGGAGGCGGGAGCCCCTACAATGAGCAGTTCTTC,CSARGGGSPYNEQFF
many,TRBJ2-1,TRBV30,TRBD2,TGTGCCTGGAGCTTCCTAGCGGGGGGCTACAATGAGCAGTTCTTC,CAWSFLAGGYNEQFF
.,TRBJ2-7,TRBV29-1,.,TGCAGCGTTGTTGGGGTTAGCTCCCACGAGCAGTACTTC,CSVVGVSSHEQYF
few,TRBJ1-6,TRBV7-9,.,TGTGCCAGCAGCTCCCAGGGGCAATATAATTCACCCCTCCACTTT,CASSSQGQYNSPLHF
few,TRBJ1-5,TRBV18,TRBD1,TGTGCCAGCTCACCACCATTGGGACAGTATAATCAGCCCCAGCATTTT,CASSPPLGQYNQPQHF
many,TRBJ1-2,TRBV2,.,TGTGCCAGCAGTGACAGGTTCGGCGGCTACACCTTC,CASSDRFGGYTF
many,TRBJ2-3,TRBV6-1,.,TGTGCCAGCATGCGGGGACGCACAGATACGCAGTATTTT,CASMRGRTDTQYF